This TCR beta chain was recorded in a study of T-cell memory formation after mild COVID-19. Study results and limitations: Cross-reactive memory seemingly joined, as some responding clones were found in pre-infection memory. CD4+ contracting clones were mainly CM and EM; CD8+ ones, EMRA. Balance between CD4 and CD8 was seen in clones contracting day 15 to 85, and a CD4+ lean was seen in later expanders.

TCRdb analysed the 5' RACE reads with MiXCR anew, one entry per CDR3 protein. The sample contains approximately 260,000 distinct CDR3 sequences, 16% of which appear only once. This clonotype was detected only a few times. The antigen is not known. CDR3 size: 16 residues. In germline, CDR1 is LGHNA, CDR2 YSLEER. V was shortened by 0 bases and J by 7 bases, with 15 bases between the two germline ends. The V gene is TRBV4-3, the J gene TRBJ1-4; D is possibly TRBD1 (6 bases). Input material: PBMCs or a T cell subset sorted from them (not recorded which). This sequence originates from a man aged 18-30 years who had mild COVID-19 (a few samples of this study predate the infection). Cell type and time point are not known. The CDR3 DNA reads as TGCGCCAGCAGCCAAGATAGGGGGTCCAATGGTGAAAAACTGTTTTTT. Its translation: CASSQDRGSNGEKLFF.